This TCR beta chain was documented in a study of blood T cell repertoires in COVID-19. Turning to the study itself: Researchers got acute and convalescent COVID-19 samples from the United States, Italy and Spain. In each case, the material was cDNA or gDNA derived from T cells, B-cell-depleted T cells, or PBMCs.

Authors' methods: Researchers report that nucleated cell counts were estimated from reference gene primer amplification. Only in-frame clones appear in the TCRdb table, and some are missing; sequencing was by immunoSEQ multiplex PCR. V, J and clone size are taken as reported in that table, and D and trimming were inferred from the DNA itself. The sample includes 200,000 to 250,000 clones, around 84% seen only once; the top ten take around 3.4%. This TCR was sampled from a young woman with acute or convalescent COVID-19. The sample taken for sequencing was peripheral blood.

The CDR3 nucleotides read TGTGCCAGCAGCTTCCCCCCTCAAGAGACCCAGTACTTC. It translates to CASSFPPQETQYF. The chain has TRBV7-2 and TRBJ2-5; D unresolved. V dropped 3 bases and J dropped 2 bases, with 7 bases sitting between them. This CDR3 has 13 amino acids. Germline-derived CDR1 and CDR2 are SGHTA and FQGNSA.